These 24 T cell receptor beta chains originate from one sample sequenced in a study of blood T cell repertoires in COVID-19. Sequencing used immunoSEQ multiplex PCR; TCRdb keeps in-frame clones, though not all of them. The sample contains approximately 280,000 clones, about 89% of which appear only once. Sequencing was carried out using peripheral blood. The source of these receptors is a man in his forties or fifties with acute or convalescent COVID-19.

V gene TRBV5-8 combines with J gene TRBJ2-2, with no clear D. The CDR3 loop spans 13 amino acids. CDR1 and CDR2 from the germline V gene are SGHTS and YDEGEE. V shed 2 bases and J shed 5 bases, with 7 bases lying between them. CDR3 DNA: TGTGCCAGCAGCTTCAAATTGACCGGGGAGCTGTTTTTT. Translated, it gives CASSFKLTGELFF.

This chain's CDR3 is CASSAPGTGVADTQYF. As DNA, the CDR3 is TGTGCCAGCAGCGCCCCCGGGACAGGGGTCGCAGATACGCAGTATTTT. The rearrangement links TRBV9 to TRBJ2-3, with 10 positions matching TRBD1. CDR1 and CDR2 from the germline V gene are SGDLS and YYNGEE. V dropped 3 bases and J dropped 4; count of bases not matched to a gene: 8. This CDR3 has 16 residues.

The gene calls are TRBV11-3 and TRBJ2-1; weak D call: TRBD2 (5 bases). Trimming took 3 bases from V and 4 from J, leaving 10 bases between them. The germline V gene has CDR1 SGHNT and CDR2 YENEEA. This CDR3 contains 14 residues. The CDR3 protein is CASSFGREYNEQFF. The CDR3 DNA reads TGTGCCAGCAGCTTCGGACGGGAATACAATGAGCAGTTCTTC.

V gene TRBV2 combines with J gene TRBJ1-2; D unresolved. The V gene lost 6 bases and the J gene lost 8 bases, with 10 bases spanning the gap. The CDR3 is 11 residues long. CDR1 and CDR2 from the germline V gene are SNHLY and FYNNEI. CDR3 amino acids: CASRARGGYTF. Here the CDR3 DNA reads TGTGCCAGCAGGGCACGAGGCGGCTACACCTTC.

The gene calls are TRBV15 and TRBJ1-3, with 8 bases lining up with TRBD1. V lost 1 base to trimming and J lost 2 bases; unmatched junction nucleotides: 4. CDR3 size: 16 residues. The germline CDR1 and CDR2 sequences are LNHNV and YYDKDF (reference sequence). The CDR3 spells CATSRGAQGAGNTIYF. CDR3 coding DNA: TGTGCCACCAGCAGAGGAGCACAGGGGGCTGGAAACACCATATATTTT.

The chain is built from TRBV15 and TRBJ1-3; possible D gene TRBD1, 6 bases. This CDR3 contains 15 residues. Between the trimmed V and J ends, which lost 0 bases and 7 bases, there was a span of 13 bases. Germline V gives CDR1 LNHNV, CDR2 YYDKDF (reference sequence). DNA for the CDR3: TGTGCCACCAGCAGAGAAACAGGGTTATGGAACACCATATATTTT. Translating gives CATSRETGLWNTIYF.

The genes are TRBV6-5 and TRBJ2-5; D is unresolved. The V gene's germline CDR1 is MNHEY and CDR2 SVGAGI. Trimming took off 2 bases at V and 0 bases at J, with 10 bases between the two ends. This CDR3 spans 15 amino acids. The CDR3 spells CASSYQSRYQETQYF. The CDR3 region has the DNA TGTGCCAGCAGTTACCAAAGTCGGTACCAAGAGACCCAGTACTTC.

The rearrangement links TRBV15 to TRBJ2-2; D is undetermined. Germline V gene data show CDR1 as LNHNV and CDR2 as YYDKDF (reference sequence). V was shortened by 3 bases and J by 2 bases, with 10 bases between the two germline ends. This CDR3 contains 15 residues. Here the CDR3 DNA reads TGTGCCACCAGCAGGGCTTCGGGTAACACCGGGGAGCTGTTTTTT. Protein: CATSRASGNTGELFF.

This clone has a handful of counts. This chain joins TRBV5-1 and TRBJ2-1; TRBD2 matches 11 bases. CDR1 SGHRS and CDR2 YFSETQ come from the germline V gene. CDR3 size: 16 residues. The trim removed 7 bases at V and 4 bases at J, leaving 10 bases unmatched. CDR3 sequence reads: CASQTSGGAGYNEQFF. DNA for the CDR3: TGCGCCAGCCAAACTAGCGGGGGTGCGGGGTACAATGAGCAGTTCTTC. Using reference TRBV5-1 and TRBJ2-1 for the parts outside the CDR3, the full variable domain is KAGVTQTPRYLIKTRGQQVTLSCSPISGHRSVSWYQQTPGQGLQFLFEYFSETQRNKGNFPGRFSGRQFSNSRSEMNVSTLELGDSALYLCASQTSGGAGYNEQFFGPGTRLTVL.

This chain joins TRBV5-1 and TRBJ2-7; D might be TRBD2 (7 bases). The CDR3 is 14 amino acids. Germline-derived CDR1 and CDR2 are SGHRS and YFSETQ. With 4 bases removed from V and 2 bases from J, the gap between germline ends came to 13 bases. The CDR3 nucleotides read TGCGCCAGCAGCCCCGGGGGGCAACCCTACGAGCAGTACTTC. It encodes CASSPGGQPYEQYF.

The gene calls are TRBV5-8 and TRBJ1-3; a weak D match, TRBD1 (6 bases). V was cut by 4 bases and J by 4 bases, with 9 bases left in between. This CDR3 spans 13 amino acids. Germline-derived CDR1 and CDR2 are SGHTS and YDEGEE. The CDR3 bases are TGTGCCAGCAGCACCGGACAGGGAAACACCATATATTTT. It specifies CASSTGQGNTIYF.

The chain uses TRBV19 and TRBJ1-5; the D is unclear. Trimming removed 3 bases from V and 0 bases from J, with 9 bases in between. The CDR3 spans 15 residues. CDR1 is LNHDA, CDR2 SQIVND, per germline (reference sequence). The CDR3 bases are TGTGCCAGTAGTATTTCGACGGGTAGCAATCAGCCCCAGCATTTT. This codes for CASSISTGSNQPQHF.

This clone was seen once. This chain uses TRBV5-4 with TRBJ1-2, with no clear D. Trimming pared 4 bases from V and 0 bases from J, leaving 10 bases between. CDR1 is SGHNT, CDR2 YYREEE, per germline (reference sequence). CDR3 length: 14 amino acids. The CDR3: CASSPPGPNYGYTF. CDR3 DNA: TGTGCCAGCAGCCCCCCAGGCCCTAACTATGGCTACACCTTC.

This chain joins TRBV19 and TRBJ2-3; 8 nucleotides line up with TRBD2. The CDR3 is made up of 16 amino acids. Germline loops: CDR1 LNHDA, CDR2 SQIVND (reference sequence). The V gene end was trimmed by 5 bases and the J gene end by 4 bases; junction bases not matched to a gene: 11. This CDR3 reads CASSPSRGGRADTQYF. CDR3 in DNA: TGTGCCAGTAGTCCCTCTCGGGGGGGCCGGGCAGATACGCAGTATTTT. Full variable domain (remainder filled in from reference TRBV19 and TRBJ2-3): DGGITQSPKYLFRKEGQNVTLSCEQNLNHDAMYWYRQDPGQGLRLIYYSQIVNDFQKGDIAEGYSVSREKKESFPLTVTSAQKNPTAFYLCASSPSRGGRADTQYFGPGTRLTVL.

The J gene is TRBJ1-1, the V gene TRBV9, with 11 bases matching TRBD1. CDR1 SGDLS and CDR2 YYNGEE come from the germline V gene. This CDR3 spans 18 amino acids. With V trimmed by 0 bases and J by 0 bases, 7 bases remained unmatched. DNA of the CDR3: TGTGCCAGCAGCGTAGGGGACAGGGGGACCCCAATGAACACTGAAGCTTTCTTT. It translates to CASSVGDRGTPMNTEAFF.

The CDR3 bases are TGTGCCAGCAGCTCCTACAGGGCCTCACCCCTCCACTTT. Translation gives CASSSYRASPLHF. The chain couples TRBV7-8 to TRBJ1-6; TRBD1 might be the D (6 bases). Trimming took 4 bases from V and 10 from J, leaving 11 bases between them. The germline gives CDR1 SGHVS, CDR2 FQNEAQ. This CDR3 spans 13 amino acids.

The chain joins TRBV30 to TRBJ1-1, with 9 bases aligning to TRBD1. Germline assignment: CDR1 GTSNPN and CDR2 SVGIG (reference sequence). Losses at the gene ends were 2 bases for V and 7 bases for J; bases not matched to a gene: 17. The CDR3 has 17 amino acids. The CDR3 DNA reads as TGTGCCTGGAGTTACATAACGGACTACAGGGGGCGAGGTGAAGCTTTCTTT. It is translated as CAWSYITDYRGRGEAFF. The complete variable domain, with remaining parts taken from reference TRBV30 and TRBJ1-1, reads SQTIHQWPATLVQPVGSPLSLECTVEGTSNPNLYWYRQAAGRGLQLLFYSVGIGQISSEVPQNLSASRPQDRQFILSSKKLLLSDSGFYLCAWSYITDYRGRGEAFFGQGTRLTVV.

The chain combines TRBV6-6 with TRBJ1-3; D not certain. The V end was cut by 7 bases, the J end by 0 bases, with 13 bases between. The CDR3 has 15 amino acids. CDR1 MNHNY and CDR2 SVGAGI come from the germline V gene (reference sequence). The CDR3 DNA reads TGTGCCAGCAACCCAGGCGGGAACTCTGGAAACACCATATATTTT. This encodes CASNPGGNSGNTIYF.

This clone was observed once. The chain employs TRBV19 and TRBJ1-4; TRBD1 aligns across 7 bases. Per germline, CDR1 LNHDA and CDR2 SQIVND (reference sequence). The CDR3 length is 17 residues. After removal of 4 bases from V and 4 bases from J, the junction contained 12 bases not matched to a gene. CDR3 protein: CASSTTVSRGNNEKLFF. The CDR3 DNA reads as TGTGCCAGTAGTACCACTGTAAGCAGGGGGAATAATGAAAAACTGTTTTTT.

V gene TRBV24-1 combines with J gene TRBJ1-6; no clear D. Germline loops: CDR1 KGHDR, CDR2 SFDVKD. This CDR3 spans 15 amino acids. The germline V and J ends were trimmed by 6 bases and 4 bases, with 12 bases remaining between them. The CDR3 sequence is CATSPFGGYNSPLHF. The CDR3 region has the DNA TGTGCCACCAGTCCATTTGGAGGGTATAATTCACCCCTCCACTTT.

The chain employs TRBV7-6 and TRBJ1-5; possibly TRBD1 for D (6 bases). CDR1 is SGHVS, CDR2 FNYEAQ, per germline. With 5 bases removed from V and 6 bases from J, the gap between germline ends came to 14 bases. This CDR3 has 14 residues. CDR3 sequence (DNA): TGTGCCAGCAGCCTCCTCCCAGGGGTTCAGCCCCAGCATTTT. It encodes CASSLLPGVQPQHF. Using reference TRBV7-6 and TRBJ1-5 for the parts outside the CDR3, the full variable domain is GAGVSQSPRYKVTKRGQDVALRCDPISGHVSLYWYRQALGQGPEFLTYFNYEAQQDKSGLPNDRFSAERPEGSISTLTIQRTEQRDSAMYRCASSLLPGVQPQHFGDGTRLSIL.

The gene calls are TRBV5-1 and TRBJ2-1, with 7 positions matching TRBD2. The CDR3 consists of 14 residues. Germline V gives CDR1 SGHRS, CDR2 YFSETQ. V shed 6 bases, J shed 4 bases, and the junction held 7 bases outside the gene matches. CDR3 region: CASNTGGLYNEQFF. The DNA for the CDR3 is TGCGCCAGCAACACGGGGGGTCTATACAATGAGCAGTTCTTC.

The V gene is TRBV19, the J gene TRBJ1-1, with 9 bases lining up with TRBD1. From germline, CDR1 is LNHDA and CDR2 SQIVND (reference sequence). The CDR3 covers 14 residues. The V gene end was trimmed by 5 bases and the J gene end by 3 bases; junction bases not matched to a gene: 4. The CDR3 DNA is TGTGCCAGTAGTCCTGACAGGGGGTACACTGAAGCTTTCTTT. This translates into CASSPDRGYTEAFF.

This clone was observed a single time. This chain joins TRBV27 and TRBJ2-1, with TRBD2 matching over 7 bases. Losses at the gene ends were 5 bases for V and 0 bases for J; bases not matched to a gene: 10. There are 17 residues in the CDR3. Germline V gene lookup returns CDR1 MNHEY and CDR2 SMNVEV (reference sequence). CDR3 residues: CASSMGGGSSSYNEQFF. As DNA, the CDR3 is TGTGCCAGCAGTATGGGGGGGGGATCAAGCTCCTACAATGAGCAGTTCTTC.